The 23 T cell receptor beta chains given below trace back to one sample, sequenced in a study of identical twins (dated by TCRdb to the mid-2010s). Receptors were amplified or captured by 5' RACE. Reads for this sample came from an Illumina HiSeq 2000. The raw public reads went through TCRdb reprocessing: fastp at Q25, MiXCR clone calling, in-frame beta chains kept. Rows with one shared CDR3 protein collapse into an entry with the most common genes and DNA. Here the sample has 450,000 or so distinct CDR3 sequences; approximately 24% occur a single time. The top ten constitute 2.9% of the sample. The sample was also linked to a second study, of T cells expressing NK-cell markers.

The sequenced sample was CD4+ T cells sorted from blood. These receptors all stem from a woman aged 18-29 years in good health.

The chain employs TRBV6-1 and TRBJ2-7; a possible D gene is TRBD2 (6 bases). CDR1 and CDR2 (germline): MNHNS, SASEGT. Trimming cost V 6 bases and J 7 bases, with 16 bases left between them. The CDR3 covers 13 residues. The CDR3 region has the DNA TGTGCCAGCAGATCTTCCGGGAGCGGAGAGCAGTACTTC. It specifies CASRSSGSGEQYF.

The chain has TRBV5-4 and TRBJ2-1; 14 nucleotides match TRBD2. Per the germline V gene, CDR1 is SGHNT and CDR2 is YYREEE (reference sequence). This CDR3 is built from 18 residues. V lost 3 bases, J lost 0 bases, and 5 bases stayed unmatched. The chain's CDR3 is CASSSGLAGVNSYNEQFF. The CDR3 bases are TGTGCCAGCAGCTCGGGACTAGCGGGGGTCAACTCCTACAATGAGCAGTTCTTC.

This chain joins TRBV20-1 and TRBJ2-3, with D hard to call. Germline-derived CDR1 and CDR2 are DFQATT and SNEGSKA (reference sequence). V lost 5 bases, J lost 8 bases, and 11 bases lay in between. The length of the CDR3 is 11 residues. This CDR3 reads CSAAPHSTQYF. DNA for the CDR3: TGCAGTGCTGCCCCCCATAGTACGCAGTATTTT.

The CDR3 nucleotides read TGCAGCGTTGCCGGGACCCAGCGGTCTGAGACCCAGTACTTC. It encodes CSVAGTQRSETQYF. V usage is TRBV29-1 and J usage is TRBJ2-5; D is tentatively TRBD1 or TRBD2 (5 bases each). Germline lookup yields CDR1 SQVTM and CDR2 ANQGSEA. The germline V and J ends were trimmed by 4 bases and 5 bases, with 17 bases remaining between them. The CDR3 runs to 14 residues.

The J gene is TRBJ2-3, the V gene TRBV12-3 or TRBV12-4; 11 bases align to TRBD2. The CDR3 has 16 amino acids. With 5 bases clipped from V and 5 bases from J, the junction kept 9 bases outside the gene matches. This CDR3 is CASSARLAGLLDTQYF. The DNA of the CDR3 is TGTGCCAGCAGTGCTCGACTAGCGGGACTACTAGATACGCAGTATTTT.

The chain is built from TRBV10-3 and TRBJ2-2; D unclear. Trimming stripped 0 bases from V and 7 bases from J, with 0 bases between. The germline gives CDR1 ENHRY, CDR2 SYGVKD. This CDR3 has 11 residues. CDR3 nucleotides: TGTGCCATCAGTGAGTCCGGGGAGCTGTTTTTT. Its protein is CAISESGELFF.

This clonotype was picked up many times. J is TRBJ1-6 and V is TRBV15; tentatively, D is TRBD1 (6 bases). The CDR3 consists of 14 residues. V dropped 3 bases and J dropped 7 bases, with 10 bases sitting between them. CDR1 is LNHNV and CDR2 is YYDKDF in the germline V gene (reference sequence). The CDR3 bases are TGTGCCACCAGCAGGAAGGGGGGAAATTCACCCCTCCACTTT. Translation gives CATSRKGGNSPLHF.

This clonotype appeared a few times. The V and J genes are TRBV5-1 and TRBJ2-7; no firm D call. V was shortened by 1 base and J by 9 bases, with 14 bases between the two germline ends. This CDR3 has 13 residues. Per germline, CDR1 SGHRS and CDR2 YFSETQ. The DNA for the CDR3 is TGCGCCAGCAGCTTGAATCCCACTACCTTGCAGTACTTC. Translating gives CASSLNPTTLQYF.

The gene calls are TRBV6-5 and TRBJ2-2; D remains ambiguous. The germline V and J ends were trimmed by 0 bases and 8 bases, with 10 bases remaining between them. The germline gives CDR1 MNHEY, CDR2 SVGAGI. The length of the CDR3 is 14 residues. CDR3 residues: CASSYSKAAGELFF. CDR3 bases: TGTGCCAGCAGTTACTCGAAGGCGGCAGGGGAGCTGTTTTTT.

The CDR3 spells CSATPPGPLGYTF. The CDR3 nucleotides are TGCAGTGCGACCCCCCCAGGGCCCTTAGGCTACACCTTC. The V call is TRBV20-1, the J call TRBJ1-2; possible D gene TRBD1, 5 bases. Per germline, CDR1 DFQATT and CDR2 SNEGSKA (reference sequence). The CDR3 length is 13 residues. V was clipped by 6 bases and J by 8 bases, with 19 bases between them.

CDR3 residues: CATSRRMNTEAFF. The CDR3, as DNA: TGTGCCACCAGCAGAAGGATGAACACTGAAGCTTTCTTT. The rearrangement joins TRBV15 to TRBJ1-1, with D uncertain. The CDR3 contains 13 residues. Germline CDR1 is LNHNV and CDR2 is YYDKDF (reference sequence). Trimming took off 2 bases at V and 0 bases at J, with 4 bases between the two ends.

The chain couples TRBV7-6 to TRBJ2-3; D unresolved. The CDR3 runs 12 residues. Trimming took 7 bases from V and 5 from J, leaving 10 bases between them. The germline V gene encodes CDR1 SGHVS and CDR2 FNYEAQ. The CDR3 protein is CASTPMEDTQYF. CDR3 in DNA: TGTGCCAGCACCCCTATGGAAGATACGCAGTATTTT.

V is TRBV7-2 and J is TRBJ2-1, with TRBD2 matching 7 bases. This CDR3 spans 14 amino acids. After removal of 5 bases from V and 2 bases from J, the junction contained 3 bases not matched to a gene. CDR1 and CDR2 (germline): SGHTA, FQGNSA. CDR3 sequence (DNA): TGTGCCAGCAGCCCGGGACTAACCTACAATGAGCAGTTCTTC. The encoded protein is CASSPGLTYNEQFF. The full variable domain, rest sourced from reference TRBV7-2 and TRBJ2-1, is GAGVSQSPSNKVTEKGKDVELRCDPISGHTALYWYRQSLGQGLEFLIYFQGNSAPDKSGLPSDRFSAERTGGSVSTLTIQRTQQEDSAVYLCASSPGLTYNEQFFGPGTRLTVL.

This clonotype has more than one count but fewer than ten. The chain has TRBV12-3 or TRBV12-4 and TRBJ1-2; unclear D gene. Between the trimmed V and J ends, which lost 3 bases and 4 bases, there was a span of 15 bases. The CDR3 extends over 15 amino acids. CDR3 residues: CASSFIGSSSYGYTF. CDR3 coding DNA: TGTGCCAGCAGTTTTATTGGCAGCTCGTCCTATGGCTACACCTTC.

The rearrangement uses TRBV9 and TRBJ2-1; TRBD1 is a possible D gene (5 bases). This CDR3 has 15 residues. Trimming took off 1 base at V and 6 bases at J, with 14 bases between the two ends. Germline V gives CDR1 SGDLS, CDR2 YYNGEE. This chain's CDR3 is CASSVRTGVSNEQFF. CDR3 nucleotides: TGTGCCAGCAGCGTACGAACAGGAGTAAGCAATGAGCAGTTCTTC.

This clonotype was counted a few times. The chain's CDR3 is CASGQGAEQYF. CDR3 coding DNA: TGTGCCAGCGGACAGGGGGCCGAGCAGTACTTC. V is TRBV12-3 or TRBV12-4 and J is TRBJ2-7; 11 bases are shared with TRBD1. Trimming took 8 bases from V and 6 from J; bases not matched to a gene: 0. The CDR3 is 11 amino acids.

The table lists this clonotype with a few counts. The rearrangement links TRBV10-3 to TRBJ2-2, with 11 nucleotides matching TRBD2. CDR1 and CDR2 (germline): ENHRY, SYGVKD. The CDR3 contains 16 residues. Trimming at V came to 5 bases and at J to 1 base, leaving 3 bases not matched to a gene. The CDR3 sequence: CAISRTSGQNTGELFF. The CDR3 nucleotides are TGTGCCATCAGTCGGACTAGCGGGCAGAACACCGGGGAGCTGTTTTTT.

V usage is TRBV20-1 and J usage is TRBJ1-2, with 8 bases aligning to TRBD1. Trimming removed 6 bases from V and 7 bases from J; junction bases left unmatched: 10. The V gene's germline CDR1 is DFQATT and CDR2 SNEGSKA (reference sequence). The CDR3 length is 13 residues. As DNA, the CDR3 is TGCAGTGCCACCGACGGACAGGGTTTTGGCTACACCTTC. Translating it yields CSATDGQGFGYTF.

This clonotype showed up just a few times. The V call is TRBV9, the J call TRBJ2-3; D may be TRBD1 or TRBD2 (5 bases each). Trimming left V 2 bases short and J 1 base short, with 11 bases between. From germline, CDR1 is SGDLS and CDR2 YYNGEE. The CDR3 has 15 amino acids. CDR3 sequence (DNA): TGTGCCAGCAGCGTCCGGGACCCTCGCACAGATACGCAGTATTTT. Protein: CASSVRDPRTDTQYF.

This clonotype occurred a few times. This chain links TRBV12-3 or TRBV12-4 with TRBJ1-5; no clear D gene. The CDR3 extends over 14 amino acids. V was pared by 4 bases and J by 5 bases, with 12 bases between. The CDR3 reads CASSSGSRYQPQHF. In DNA, the CDR3 is TGTGCCAGCAGTTCCGGCAGTAGGTATCAGCCCCAGCATTTT.

This clonotype came up a few times. The chain combines TRBV10-2 with TRBJ2-1, with 13 bases aligning to TRBD2. Trimming removed 6 bases from V and 6 bases from J; junction bases left unmatched: 11. There are 17 residues in the CDR3. Germline loops: CDR1 WSHSY, CDR2 SAAADI. The CDR3 DNA follows: TGCGCCAGCAGCGACGGGACTAGCGGGAAGTGGGGCAATGAGCAGTTCTTC. Translated, it gives CASSDGTSGKWGNEQFF.

The genes are TRBV20-1 and TRBJ2-5; unclear D gene. V gave up 3 bases and J gave up 3 bases, with 14 bases separating them. Germline-derived CDR1 and CDR2 are DFQATT and SNEGSKA (reference sequence). The length of the CDR3 is 14 residues. In nucleotides, the CDR3 is TGCAGTGCTAGGGGTTTGGGGTGGGAAGAGACCCAGTACTTC. It specifies CSARGLGWEETQYF.

This chain uses TRBV6-5 with TRBJ1-2, with D hard to call. This CDR3 has 13 residues. Trimming removed 2 bases at V and 5 bases at J, with 9 bases between. Germline loops: CDR1 MNHEY, CDR2 SVGAGI. The CDR3 DNA is TGTGCCAGCAGTTACCCCCGGGGATATGGCTACACCTTC. This translates into CASSYPRGYGYTF.